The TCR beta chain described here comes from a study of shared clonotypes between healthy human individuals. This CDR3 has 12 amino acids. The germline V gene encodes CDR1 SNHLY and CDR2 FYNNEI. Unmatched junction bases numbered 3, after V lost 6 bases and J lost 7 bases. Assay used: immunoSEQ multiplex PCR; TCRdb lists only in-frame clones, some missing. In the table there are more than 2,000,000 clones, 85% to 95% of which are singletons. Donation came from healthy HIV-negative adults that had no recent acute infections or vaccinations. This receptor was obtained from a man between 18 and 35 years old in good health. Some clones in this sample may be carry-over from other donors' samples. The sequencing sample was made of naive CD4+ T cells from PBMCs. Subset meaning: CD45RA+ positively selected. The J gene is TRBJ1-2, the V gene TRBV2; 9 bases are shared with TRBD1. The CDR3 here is CASRGDRAGYTF. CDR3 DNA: TGTGCCAGCAGGGGGGACAGGGCTGGCTACACCTTC.